This T cell receptor beta chain was recovered during a study of blood T cell repertoires in COVID-19. Study information: Spain, Italy and the United States supplied samples that represented acute and convalescent COVID-19.

Per the original methods: The authors estimated nucleated cell counts from reference gene primer amplification. Using immunoSEQ multiplex PCR, the repertoire was profiled, and TCRdb retains in-frame clones only, with some absent. The V and J calls and clone size were taken over from that table, and D and trimming were inferred from the DNA. This sample has just over 300,000 clones; roughly 90% occur once, and the top ten carry less than 2%. Seattle researchers signed up patients amid active infection and tracked them longitudinally. The CDR3 totals 13 residues. Trimming cost V 6 bases and J 8 bases; bases outside gene matches: 6. CDR1 is SEHNR, CDR2 FQNEAQ, per germline (reference sequence).

The V gene is TRBV7-9, the J gene TRBJ2-1; 8 bases fit TRBD2. The specimen sequenced was peripheral blood. The origin of this receptor is a woman in her 30s with COVID-19, enrolled during active disease. DNA of the CDR3: TGTGCCAGCAGGCCCAAGACTAGCGATGAGCAGTTCTTC. Translated: CASRPKTSDEQFF.